Below are 30 T cell receptor beta chains sequenced from a single sample in a study of T-cell reconstitution after alpha-beta-depleted transplantation in children. Researchers prepared the TCRbeta library using unique molecular identifiers, the study reports. TCRdb re-analysed the PCR reads in MiXCR, keeping a single row per CDR3 protein. The profile covers a few hundred thousand distinct CDR3 sequences, with over 10% appearing a single time and about 2.2% taken by the ten largest. The input for sequencing was PBMCs, mostly from graft donor cells, taken 360 days after TCRalphabeta/CD19-depleted stem cell transplant. The origin of the receptors is a male patient between 10 and 17 years old who had a stem cell transplant for acute myeloid leukemia, so the T cells may come from the graft donor.

This clonotype has a handful of counts. The chain carries TRBV6-2 or TRBV6-3 and TRBJ2-5; possibly TRBD2 for D (7 bases). V lost 11 bases to trimming and J lost 2 bases, with 15 bases between them. The CDR3 has 13 amino acids. Germline-derived CDR1 and CDR2 are MNHEY and SVGEGT. The CDR3 region has the DNA TGTGCCGCCGAAGGGGGGGAGCAAGAGACCCAGTACTTC. Its translation: CAAEGGEQETQYF.

This clonotype appeared many times. The chain carries TRBV7-3 and TRBJ2-1, with 9 nucleotides matching TRBD2. This CDR3 has 15 amino acids. The germline V gene has CDR1 SGHTA and CDR2 FQGTGA. The V segment lost 3 bases and the J segment 4 bases; nucleotides outside the gene matches: 4. CDR3 sequence (DNA): TGTGCCAGCAGCTTGCGGGAGGGGAGATACAATGAGCAGTTCTTC. It yields the protein CASSLREGRYNEQFF.

In this sample, this clonotype turned up many times. V gene TRBV6-1 combines with J gene TRBJ2-5; 9 nucleotides line up with TRBD2. The CDR3 is made up of 15 amino acids. V lost 6 bases to trimming and J lost 0 bases; unmatched junction nucleotides: 5. Looked up from germline, CDR1 is MNHNS and CDR2 is SASEGT. DNA for the CDR3: TGTGCCAGCAGGCGGGAGGGGAAAGACCAAGAGACCCAGTACTTC. It is translated as CASRREGKDQETQYF.

In this sample, this clonotype turned up a few times. The chain has TRBV28 and TRBJ1-2; TRBD1 is a possible D gene (6 bases). V was shortened by 9 bases and J by 5 bases, with 19 bases between the two germline ends. The CDR3 sequence is 14 residues long. In germline, CDR1 is MDHEN, CDR2 SYDVKM. The CDR3 region has the DNA TGTGCCAGACGGACAGACCCAATACCTTATGGCTACACCTTC. As protein: CARRTDPIPYGYTF.

The table lists this clonotype with a few counts. The gene calls are TRBV12-3 or TRBV12-4 and TRBJ2-7; D uncertain. V lost 1 base and J lost 2, with 15 bases in between. The CDR3 is made up of 16 amino acids. The CDR3 DNA follows: TGTGCCAGCAGTTTAGACTCGTCCCATCTTCCCTACGAGCAGTACTTC. The encoded protein is CASSLDSSHLPYEQYF.

The chain is built from TRBV7-2 and TRBJ2-1; weak D call: TRBD2 (5 bases). Germline CDR1 reads SGHTA; CDR2 reads FQGNSA. Trimming shortened V by 5 bases and J by 9 bases, and 11 bases separated the two germline ends. The length of the CDR3 is 12 residues. This CDR3 reads CASSPLEGEQFF. The CDR3 region has the DNA TGTGCCAGCAGCCCGCTAGAGGGTGAGCAGTTCTTC.

This clonotype was recorded a few times. The chain links TRBV15 to TRBJ2-1; weak D call: TRBD2 (6 bases). Germline loops: CDR1 LNHNV, CDR2 YYDKDF (reference sequence). This CDR3 is built from 17 residues. V shed 5 bases and J shed 2 bases, with 19 bases lying between them. CDR3: CATSARLGGGAYNEQFF. CDR3 DNA sequence: TGTGCCACCAGCGCTCGATTGGGGGGAGGCGCCTACAATGAGCAGTTCTTC.

At least ten counts were recorded for this clonotype. The V and J genes are TRBV5-6 and TRBJ2-5; maybe TRBD2 (6 bases). CDR1 SGHDT and CDR2 YYEEEE come from the germline V gene. Trimming took 2 bases from V and 4 from J, leaving 9 bases between them. The CDR3 spans 13 residues. The CDR3 coding sequence is TGTGCCAGCAGCTTTGGTAGCGGAGAGACCCAGTACTTC. Amino acid sequence: CASSFGSGETQYF.

A few counts support this clonotype. V and J are TRBV28 and TRBJ2-7; TRBD2 matches 9 bases. CDR3 length: 17 residues. Trimming cost V 2 bases and J 4 bases; bases outside gene matches: 12. CDR1 and CDR2 from the germline V gene are MDHEN and SYDVKM. The CDR3 region is CASSLPPNGGRGYEQYF. In DNA form, the CDR3 reads TGTGCCAGCAGTTTACCCCCCAATGGCGGGAGGGGGTACGAGCAGTACTTC.

This clonotype was seen only a few times. The genes are TRBV20-1 and TRBJ2-1; D gene uncertain. The ends were cut back, 0 bases at V and 6 bases at J, with 6 bases in the middle. CDR3 length equals 12 residues. Germline CDR1 and CDR2: DFQATT and SNEGSKA (reference sequence). The CDR3 region is CSARDGPNEQFF. The CDR3 DNA reads TGCAGTGCTAGAGATGGGCCCAATGAGCAGTTCTTC.

This clonotype was detected a few times. The chain carries TRBV29-1 and TRBJ2-7; D is ambiguous. CDR3 size: 14 residues. Looked up from germline, CDR1 is SQVTM and CDR2 is ANQGSEA. The germline V and J ends were trimmed by 4 bases and 2 bases, with 15 bases remaining between them. CDR3 region: CSVGQLRGPYEQYF. CDR3 in DNA: TGCAGCGTTGGGCAATTAAGAGGTCCCTACGAGCAGTACTTC.

This clonotype was found a few times. CDR3 sequence (DNA): TGCCCAGCCGAGAGGGAATACTACGAGCAGTACTTC. This codes for CPAEREYYEQYF. J is TRBJ2-7 and V is TRBV20-1, with D perhaps TRBD2 (5 bases). Per the germline V gene, CDR1 is DFQATT and CDR2 is SNEGSKA (reference sequence). The CDR3 runs to 12 residues.

This clonotype turned up a few times. The chain recombines TRBV10-3 with TRBJ2-2; TRBD2 aligns across 13 bases. The CDR3 length is 16 residues. CDR1 is ENHRY, CDR2 SYGVKD, per germline. Trimming took 10 bases from V and 4 from J; bases not matched to a gene: 9. The CDR3 loop is CASQLAGGPGTGELFF. The CDR3 region has the DNA TGTGCCAGTCAACTAGCGGGAGGGCCGGGCACCGGGGAGCTGTTTTTT.

The table lists this clonotype with many counts. The rearrangement uses TRBV9 and TRBJ2-7; the match to TRBD2 covers 9 bases. V dropped 0 bases and J dropped 3; count of bases not matched to a gene: 7. Germline CDR1 and CDR2: SGDLS and YYNGEE. The CDR3 has 16 residues. Written as DNA, the CDR3 is TGTGCCAGCAGCGTAGCTCAAGCGGGAGGCCTCTACGAGCAGTACTTC. Its translation: CASSVAQAGGLYEQYF.

The chain couples TRBV19 to TRBJ2-5, with D maybe TRBD2 (6 bases). CDR1 is LNHDA and CDR2 is SQIVND in the germline V gene (reference sequence). The CDR3 runs 12 residues. Deletions cut 8 bases from V and 5 bases from J, with 12 bases between. Here the CDR3 reads CASGGARETQYF. The CDR3, as DNA: TGTGCCAGTGGAGGGGCTCGGGAGACCCAGTACTTC.

A few counts support this clonotype. This chain joins TRBV7-2 and TRBJ2-7; perhaps TRBD1 as D (5 bases). Trimming removed 5 bases at V and 4 bases at J, with 24 bases between. CDR1 and CDR2 from the germline V gene are SGHTA and FQGNSA. The length of the CDR3 is 17 residues. The CDR3 here is CASSPGVFGRVGYEQYF. CDR3 nucleotide sequence: TGTGCCAGCAGCCCGGGCGTGTTTGGCAGGGTTGGTTACGAGCAGTACTTC.

The table lists this clonotype with a few counts. The CDR3 is CASRNPPGAAKNIQYF. The CDR3 coding sequence is TGTGCCAGCAGAAATCCTCCGGGGGCGGCCAAAAACATTCAGTACTTC. The V gene is TRBV6-2 or TRBV6-3, the J gene TRBJ2-4; possibly TRBD1 or TRBD2 for D (6 bases each). CDR1 and CDR2 from the germline V gene are MNHEY and SVGEGT. V was pared by 6 bases and J by 1 base, with 16 bases between. The CDR3 length is 16 residues.

The table lists this clonotype with many counts. CDR3 residues: CSVGLAGGFQETQYF. CDR3 bases: TGCAGCGTTGGACTAGCGGGAGGCTTCCAAGAGACCCAGTACTTC. The chain uses TRBV29-1 and TRBJ2-5; 13 positions match TRBD2. CDR1 SQVTM and CDR2 ANQGSEA come from the germline V gene. The junction had 3 bases not matched to a gene; V was cut back by 4 bases and J by 1 base. The length of the CDR3 is 15 residues.

In its sample, this clonotype was seen many times. DNA of the CDR3: TGCAGTGCTAGACCCTTTAACATAGGGGCCTCCGAGCAGTACTTC. It codes for CSARPFNIGASEQYF. The rearrangement joins TRBV20-1 to TRBJ2-7, with D perhaps TRBD1 (5 bases). The CDR3 totals 15 residues. CDR1 is DFQATT, CDR2 SNEGSKA, per germline (reference sequence). Between the trimmed V and J ends, which lost 2 bases and 6 bases, there was a span of 20 bases.

The CDR3, as DNA: TGTGCCAGCAGTCCCGCGGCGGGAGTCTACCCTGAGCAGTTCTTC. Residues: CASSPAAGVYPEQFF. The chain couples TRBV28 to TRBJ2-1; 7 positions agree with TRBD2. Per the germline V gene, CDR1 is MDHEN and CDR2 is SYDVKM. CDR3 length: 15 residues. The V segment lost 5 bases and the J segment 9 bases; nucleotides outside the gene matches: 13.

This chain links TRBV29-1 with TRBJ2-7; TRBD2 aligns across 10 bases. V shed 8 bases, J shed 3 bases, and the junction held 7 bases outside the gene matches. Per germline, CDR1 SQVTM and CDR2 ANQGSEA. The CDR3 loop spans 13 amino acids. The CDR3 reads CSPWTSGIYEQYF. In DNA form, the CDR3 reads TGCAGCCCATGGACTAGCGGCATCTACGAGCAGTACTTC.

This chain links TRBV24-1 with TRBJ2-3, with TRBD2 matching over 9 bases. The germline V gene has CDR1 KGHDR and CDR2 SFDVKD. There are 16 residues in the CDR3. V trimming: 4 bases; J trimming: 2 bases; junction bases outside the gene matches: 6. CDR3 residues: CATSDEASGATDTQYF. The CDR3 nucleotides are TGTGCCACCAGTGACGAAGCTAGCGGGGCCACAGATACGCAGTATTTT.

This clonotype was counted a few times. This chain connects TRBV9 to TRBJ1-1; D call uncertain. The CDR3 has 15 amino acids. V shed 1 base and J shed 0 bases, with 10 bases lying between them. The germline V gene encodes CDR1 SGDLS and CDR2 YYNGEE. CDR3 sequence: CASSVPPSVNTEAFF. In nucleotides, the CDR3 is TGTGCCAGCAGCGTACCTCCTTCAGTGAACACTGAAGCTTTCTTT.

This rearrangement joins TRBV28 to TRBJ1-4; D perhaps matches TRBD1 (5 bases). The ends were cut back, 2 bases at V and 8 bases at J, with 21 bases in the middle. Germline V gene sequence: CDR1 MDHEN, CDR2 SYDVKM. This CDR3 has 17 amino acids. CDR3 DNA: TGTGCCAGCAGTTTACTGTACGACAGAAGCCCGGGGGAAAAACTGTTTTTT. It yields the protein CASSLLYDRSPGEKLFF.

The chain uses TRBV5-8 and TRBJ2-7; tentative D call: TRBD1 (6 bases). Deletions cut 6 bases from V and 3 bases from J, with 19 bases between. Germline values: CDR1 SGHTS, CDR2 YDEGEE. This CDR3 contains 15 residues. The CDR3 sequence is CASTTLSGAIYEQYF. The CDR3, as DNA: TGTGCCAGCACCACCTTGTCAGGGGCCATCTACGAGCAGTACTTC.

The chain has TRBV20-1 and TRBJ1-6; a weak D match, TRBD1 (5 bases). V lost 0 bases to trimming and J lost 6 bases, with 9 bases between them. The CDR3 is 14 amino acids. Germline CDR1 is DFQATT and CDR2 is SNEGSKA (reference sequence). The CDR3 here is CSARDFQGNSPLHF. The CDR3 coding sequence is TGCAGTGCTAGAGATTTCCAGGGTAATTCACCCCTCCACTTT.

This clonotype was observed at least ten times. V usage is TRBV5-4 and J usage is TRBJ2-7, with 7 bases aligning to TRBD2. The length of the CDR3 is 16 residues. J lost 4 bases, V lost 0 bases, and 10 bases had no gene match. Germline-derived CDR1 and CDR2 are SGHNT and YYREEE (reference sequence). The CDR3 sequence is CASSLGGAGVEYEQYF. CDR3 nucleotides: TGTGCCAGCAGCTTGGGCGGGGCGGGAGTTGAATACGAGCAGTACTTC.

This clonotype was seen repeatedly, ten times or more. V is TRBV28 and J is TRBJ2-7; TRBD1 aligns across 7 bases. V was clipped by 5 bases and J by 2 bases; unmatched bases: 15. From germline, CDR1 is MDHEN and CDR2 SYDVKM. CDR3 length: 17 amino acids. The CDR3 coding sequence is TGTGCCAGCAGTCCCCCAGTGGGGACAGATCCGACCTACGAGCAGTACTTC. Protein sequence: CASSPPVGTDPTYEQYF.

The chain employs TRBV4-3 and TRBJ2-3; D is uncertain. The CDR3 covers 18 residues. The germline CDR1 and CDR2 sequences are LGHNA and YSLEER. Trimming took 1 base from V and 8 from J, leaving 25 bases between them. CDR3 sequence: CASSQVPAETASRSTQYF. Here the CDR3 DNA reads TGCGCCAGCAGCCAAGTGCCAGCCGAGACGGCCTCGAGGAGTACGCAGTATTTT.

This clonotype was counted between two and nine times. This chain joins TRBV5-1 and TRBJ2-7; D is uncertain. The CDR3 length is 11 residues. Trimming removed 3 bases from V and 9 bases from J, with 10 bases in between. Germline values: CDR1 SGHRS, CDR2 YFSETQ. The CDR3 loop reads CASSSNTGQYF. The CDR3 coding sequence is TGCGCCAGCAGCTCCAATACCGGGCAGTACTTC.